This TCR beta chain emerged from a study of blood T cells in healthy people across ages. With respect to this clonotype: Sequence at one end of the junction differs from germline and may be a read error.

Primed by a sample-barcoded 5' primer and a J-beta primer mix, a second PCR proceeded for about 7 to 12 cycles. TCRdb passed the 5' RACE reads through MiXCR, listing each CDR3 protein once. The table lists around 1,800,000 distinct CDR3 sequences, around 42% of them singletons. The CDR3 extends over 16 amino acids. Germline CDR1 LGHNT, CDR2 FRNRAP. Each donor had around 9.8 milliliters of peripheral blood drawn. The TCR was taken from a human donor in good health. The sequenced sample was blood. The chain carries TRBV12-5 and TRBJ2-2; 10 nucleotides line up with TRBD2. CDR3 protein: CASGFSGGAKTGELFF. The CDR3 region has the DNA TGTGCTAGTGGTTTCAGCGGGGGGGCGAAAACCGGGGAGCTGTTTTTT.